What follows describes a single T cell receptor (beta chain). Antigen specificity is unknown. The CDR3 loop spans 17 amino acids. This entry belongs to a study of T cells expressing NK-cell markers. General study findings and limits: These same clonotypes (in several donors) also led the CD3+CD56-NKG2C+ fraction.

No DNA is given; TCRdb re-called the 5' RACE reads and lists each CDR3 protein once. The sample data list fewer than 400,000 distinct CDR3 sequences. The V gene is TRBV23-1, the J gene TRBJ2-5; TCRdb outputs TRBD1, but without DNA this stays unchecked. TRBV23-1 is filed as an ORF, its function uncertain. Sample: blood T cells: a sorted CD56 or NKG2C T cell subset, CD4+ or CD8+ T cells, or bulk PBMC T cells (not recorded which). The clonotype originates from a man aged 18-75 years in good health. CDR3: CASSHVWDRGSGETQYF.